This TCR beta chain was recorded in a study of blood T cell repertoires in COVID-19. Germline values: CDR1 SGHNT, CDR2 YENEEA. V was clipped by 5 bases and J by 5 bases; unmatched bases: 2. The CDR3 contains 13 residues. Assay: immunoSEQ multiplex PCR; the TCRdb copy retains only in-frame clones and omits some. The table records under 250,000 clones, about four fifths of them present only once. The sequencing sample was made of peripheral blood. The source is a man between 40 and 49 years old with active or convalescent COVID-19. V and J are TRBV11-3 and TRBJ1-2; 10 bases match TRBD1. The CDR3 protein is CASSPDRGYGYTF. The CDR3 region has the DNA TGTGCCAGCAGCCCGGACAGGGGGTATGGCTACACCTTC.